These 8 T cell receptor beta chains came from one sample sequenced in a study of T cells after yellow fever vaccination. One entry per CDR3 protein, called by TCRdb with MiXCR from the 5' RACE reads. Among about 330,000 distinct CDR3 sequences listed, roughly 6.8% were seen once. The source was PBMCs, collected more than 35 days after the first yellow fever vaccination. Source of these receptors: a man younger than 35 who received the YFV17D yellow fever vaccine.

The J gene is TRBJ2-5, the V gene TRBV20-1; 8 positions agree with TRBD2. Unmatched junction bases numbered 9, after V lost 6 bases and J lost 3 bases. CDR1 DFQATT and CDR2 SNEGSKA come from the germline V gene (reference sequence). CDR3 length equals 14 residues. CDR3 DNA sequence: TGCAGTGCCCGGCTCGGCGGGGGGAAAGAGACCCAGTACTTC. Translated, it gives CSARLGGGKETQYF.

The chain couples TRBV5-1 to TRBJ1-2; D possibly corresponds to TRBD1 (6 bases). Trimming removed 0 bases from V and 4 bases from J, with 7 bases in between. Germline CDR1 and CDR2: SGHRS and YFSETQ. This CDR3 has 13 amino acids. The CDR3 is CASSLAGVYGYTF. CDR3 bases: TGCGCCAGCAGCTTGGCAGGGGTCTATGGCTACACCTTC.

There are a few counts of this clonotype. The CDR3 is CASSRAGTGVYEQYF. CDR3 DNA: TGTGCCAGCAGCAGAGCCGGGACAGGGGTTTACGAGCAGTACTTC. This sequence joins TRBV7-9 and TRBJ2-7; 10 nucleotides align to TRBD1. Germline CDR1 is SEHNR and CDR2 is FQNEAQ (reference sequence). The CDR3 is 15 amino acids. V was clipped by 5 bases and J by 4 bases; unmatched bases: 8.

The rearrangement links TRBV5-1 to TRBJ2-4, with D perhaps matching TRBD2 (5 bases). CDR3 size: 15 residues. Trimming removed 2 bases from V and 8 bases from J, with 17 bases in between. Germline-derived CDR1 and CDR2 are SGHRS and YFSETQ. The CDR3 region is CASSFFPQGRDIQYF. The CDR3, as DNA: TGCGCCAGCAGCTTTTTCCCCCAAGGGCGGGACATTCAGTACTTC. The variable domain in full, with the rest retrieved from reference TRBV5-1 and TRBJ2-4, is KAGVTQTPRYLIKTRGQQVTLSCSPISGHRSVSWYQQTPGQGLQFLFEYFSETQRNKGNFPGRFSGRQFSNSRSEMNVSTLELGDSALYLCASSFFPQGRDIQYFGAGTRLSVL.

CDR3 sequence: CSASTGYYEQYF. In DNA, the CDR3 is TGCAGTGCTAGCACGGGATACTACGAGCAGTACTTC. This chain links TRBV20-1 with TRBJ2-7; D possibly corresponds to TRBD2 (5 bases). The V end was cut by 3 bases, the J end by 3 bases, with 9 bases between. Germline CDR1 is DFQATT and CDR2 is SNEGSKA (reference sequence). The CDR3 sequence is 12 residues long.

The chain combines TRBV11-3 with TRBJ2-7; 10 bases match TRBD1. Germline CDR1 is SGHNT and CDR2 is YENEEA. This CDR3 has 16 amino acids. The J segment lost 6 bases and the V segment lost 0 bases, leaving 8 bases of the junction unmatched. Here the CDR3 DNA reads TGTGCCAGCAGCTTAGACCGTCCCGGGACAGGGGTCGAGCAGTACGTC. Residues: CASSLDRPGTGVEQYV.

This clonotype was seen only a few times. CDR3 sequence reads: CASTRGTNTGELFF. The CDR3 region has the DNA TGTGCCAGTACGCGAGGGACGAACACCGGGGAGCTGTTTTTT. The chain employs TRBV5-6 and TRBJ2-2, with D perhaps TRBD2 (5 bases). CDR1 and CDR2 (germline): SGHDT, YYEEEE. V was pared by 8 bases and J by 0 bases, with 11 bases between. CDR3 length: 14 amino acids.

The chain is built from TRBV7-6 and TRBJ1-3; no reliable D call. The CDR3 has 12 amino acids. Per germline, CDR1 SGHVS and CDR2 FNYEAQ. V lost 5 bases and J 2 bases, leaving 4 bases between the germline ends. CDR3 amino acids: CASSRTGNTIYF. CDR3 bases: TGTGCCAGCAGCCGGACTGGAAACACCATATATTTT. The variable domain in full, with the rest retrieved from reference TRBV7-6 and TRBJ1-3, is GAGVSQSPRYKVTKRGQDVALRCDPISGHVSLYWYRQALGQGPEFLTYFNYEAQQDKSGLPNDRFSAERPEGSISTLTIQRTEQRDSAMYRCASSRTGNTIYFGEGSWLTVV.